This T cell receptor (beta chain) derives from a study of blood T cells in healthy people across ages (dated by TCRdb to about 2015). Notes on the research overall: In model experiments, template switching captured roughly one uniquely barcoded TCR beta cDNA molecule for every two T cells. To avoid experimental bias, donors of different ages were distributed randomly across sequencing lanes. The donors were divided into four age groups: young (average around 17 years), middle-aged (about 39), aged (approximately 59) and long-lived (roughly 82). The study analyzed two additional independent replicas of 1 million unique cDNA reads from the same blood draw for two donors, one aged 18 to 30 and one aged 80 or older. To track age-related changes in TCR beta repertoire diversity, the study relied on deep sequencing normalized with unique cDNA molecular identifiers.

Library prep was done by 5' RACE. This sample was sequenced with an Illumina HiSeq 2500. A second PCR of 7 to 11 cycles was performed with a sample-barcoded 5' primer and a J-beta primer mix. A template-switch 5' adaptor carrying 12 random nucleotides introduced a unique molecular identifier onto each TCR beta cDNA molecule. Each sample yielded at least 2.5 million CDR3-containing paired-end reads. All of the RNA was converted into first-strand cDNA using the Mint cDNA synthesis kit, with a TRBC-specific oligonucleotide serving as the primer. All cDNA was treated with uracil-DNA glycosylase and then went through a first 18-cycle PCR with the universal primers M1SS and BC2_uni_R. As for how the authors treated the data: Each sample was normalized by randomly selecting 1 million high-quality reads, each carrying a distinct molecular identifier. Reads sharing molecular identifiers were discarded rather than binned into consensus sequences. MiTCR, run with a Q25 quality threshold and the strictest error-elimination algorithm, handled CDR3 identification, clonotype clustering and error correction. A nonparametric unseen species model with Euler transformation was used to estimate a lower bound on total TCR beta diversity. The public reads were quality trimmed at Q25 with fastp and then assembled into clones with MiXCR by TCRdb, keeping productive beta chains. Identical CDR3 proteins give one entry, which carries the most common genes and DNA. Clone size and V and J calls follow TCRdb, not the original study. The sample table shows 1,500,000 or so distinct CDR3 sequences, and approximately 59% are seen once. The ten top clones hold over 6.5% of the sample.

For this clonotype: The antigen it recognizes is unknown. No base-level quality is on record; no much larger clone is a single base apart.

The donors were roughly 40 Caucasian individuals from Russia, aged roughly 6 to 90 years, who were systemically healthy. Each donor gave 8 to 10 milliliters of peripheral blood, collected into EDTA-treated Vacutainer tubes. Ficoll-Paque density-gradient centrifugation was used to isolate PBMCs, with at least 6.5 million obtained per sample. Total RNA, at least 6 micrograms per sample, was extracted from PBMCs with Trizol reagent. For every donor, flow cytometry on a PBMC aliquot measured the percentage of naive CD45RAhigh/CD27high T cells. Spanning cysteine to phenylalanine, the CDR3 consists of 14 amino acids. The read is trimmed to its CDR3 DNA, 42 bases read in frame from base 1. The germline V gene encodes CDR1 SGHKS and CDR2 YYEKEE (reference sequence). The junction shows trimming of 5 bases on V and 6 bases on J, plus 15 bases between the germline ends. The paper as a whole reports these results and caveats: Observed TCR beta diversity per million T cells fell roughly linearly with age, and a significant reduction was already apparent by age around 36. Estimates of total diversity from one million sequenced T cells were regarded as lower bounds and underestimates. Conclusive comparison of naive and antigen-experienced compartments was prevented by the profiling of bulk unsorted PBMCs. Compared with the aged group, the long-lived group had more naive CD4+ T cells, fewer expanded clones and increased TCR diversity, suggesting age selection. The CMV infection status of donors was not known, potentially confounding age-related changes in expanded clonotypes. There was a strong correlation between observed TCR beta diversity and the percentage of naive T cells measured by flow cytometry.

This TCR derives from a man aged 18 to 29 in good health. This sequence uses TRBV5-5 and TRBJ1-5; a weak D assignment points to TRBD1 (6 bases agree). The sequenced material came from blood. The CDR3 region: CASSQWEGVQPQHF. The DNA sequence is given as TGTGCCAGCAGTCAATGGGAGGGGGTTCAGCCCCAGCATTTT.